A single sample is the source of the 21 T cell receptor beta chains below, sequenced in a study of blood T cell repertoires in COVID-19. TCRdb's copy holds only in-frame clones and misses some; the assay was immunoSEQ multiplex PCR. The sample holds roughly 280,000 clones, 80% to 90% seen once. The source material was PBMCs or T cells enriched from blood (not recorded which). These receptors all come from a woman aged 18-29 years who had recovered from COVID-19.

The CDR3 sequence: CASSDWGDRAAQEQFF. The CDR3, as DNA: TGTGCCAGCAGTGATTGGGGGGACAGGGCAGCTCAGGAGCAGTTCTTC. The J gene is TRBJ2-1, the V gene TRBV2; 9 nucleotides agree with TRBD1. This CDR3 is 16 amino acids long. Germline V gene lookup returns CDR1 SNHLY and CDR2 FYNNEI. The V segment lost 3 bases and the J segment 10 bases; nucleotides outside the gene matches: 13.

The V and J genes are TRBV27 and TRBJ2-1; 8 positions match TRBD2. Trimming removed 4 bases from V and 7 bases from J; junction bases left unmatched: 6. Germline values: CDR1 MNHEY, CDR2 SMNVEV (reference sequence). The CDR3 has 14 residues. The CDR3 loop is CASSSVGGANEQFF. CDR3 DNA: TGTGCCAGCAGTTCTGTCGGGGGGGCGAATGAGCAGTTCTTC.

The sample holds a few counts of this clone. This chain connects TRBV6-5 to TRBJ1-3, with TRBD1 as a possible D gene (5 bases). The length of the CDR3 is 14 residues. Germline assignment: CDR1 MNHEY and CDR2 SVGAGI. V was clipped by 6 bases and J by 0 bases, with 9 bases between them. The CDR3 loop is CASSPTVSGNTIYF. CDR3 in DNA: TGTGCCAGCAGCCCGACAGTCTCTGGAAACACCATATATTTT.

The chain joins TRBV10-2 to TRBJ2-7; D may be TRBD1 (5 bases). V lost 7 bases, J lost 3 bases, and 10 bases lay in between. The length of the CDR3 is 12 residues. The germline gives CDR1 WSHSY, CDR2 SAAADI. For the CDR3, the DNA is TGCGCCAGCACCGGACAAAACTACGAGCAGTACTTC. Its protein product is CASTGQNYEQYF.

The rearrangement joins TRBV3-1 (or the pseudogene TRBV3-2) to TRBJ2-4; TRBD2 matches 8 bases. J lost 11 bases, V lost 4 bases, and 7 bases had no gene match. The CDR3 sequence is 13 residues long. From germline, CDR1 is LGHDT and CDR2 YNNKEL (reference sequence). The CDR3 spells CASSPGGGAFQYF. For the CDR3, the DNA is TGTGCCAGCAGCCCGGGAGGGGGGGCGTTTCAGTACTTC.

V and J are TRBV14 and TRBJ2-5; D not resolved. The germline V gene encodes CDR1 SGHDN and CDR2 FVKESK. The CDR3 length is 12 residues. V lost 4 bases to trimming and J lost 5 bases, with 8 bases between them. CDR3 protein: CASSRDLETQYF. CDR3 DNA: TGTGCCAGCAGCCGAGACCTGGAGACCCAGTACTTC.

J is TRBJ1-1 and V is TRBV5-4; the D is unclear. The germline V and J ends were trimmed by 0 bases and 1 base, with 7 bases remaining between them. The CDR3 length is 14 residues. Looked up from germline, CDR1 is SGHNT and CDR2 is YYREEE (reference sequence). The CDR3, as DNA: TGTGCCAGCAGCTTGGAACAGCCGAACACTGAAGCTTTCTTT. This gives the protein CASSLEQPNTEAFF.

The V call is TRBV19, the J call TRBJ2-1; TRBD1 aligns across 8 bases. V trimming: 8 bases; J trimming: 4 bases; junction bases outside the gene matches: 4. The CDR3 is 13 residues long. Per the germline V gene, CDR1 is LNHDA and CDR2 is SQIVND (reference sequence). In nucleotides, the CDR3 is TGTGCCAGTGGGACAGGCGCTTACAATGAGCAGTTCTTC. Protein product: CASGTGAYNEQFF.

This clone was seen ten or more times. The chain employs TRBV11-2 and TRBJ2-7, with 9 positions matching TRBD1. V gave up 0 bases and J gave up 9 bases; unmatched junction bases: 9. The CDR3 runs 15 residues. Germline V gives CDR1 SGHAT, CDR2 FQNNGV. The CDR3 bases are TGTGCCAGCAGCTTAGAACGAACAGGGGGCGCAGGGCAGTACTTC. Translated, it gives CASSLERTGGAGQYF.

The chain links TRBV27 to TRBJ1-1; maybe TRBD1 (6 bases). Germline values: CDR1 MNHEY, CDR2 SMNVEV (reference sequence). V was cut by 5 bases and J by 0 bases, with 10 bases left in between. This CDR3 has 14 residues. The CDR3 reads CASSTGTLNTEAFF. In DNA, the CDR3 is TGTGCCAGCAGTACCGGGACACTGAACACTGAAGCTTTCTTT.

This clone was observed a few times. CDR3 amino acids: CASSELAGTGELFF. CDR3 bases: TGTGCCAGCAGTGAACTAGCGGGAACCGGGGAGCTGTTTTTT. The chain uses TRBV2 and TRBJ2-2, with 9 bases aligning to TRBD2. The CDR3 sequence is 14 residues long. V was pared by 2 bases and J by 5 bases, with 0 bases of the junction left unmatched. Germline V gives CDR1 SNHLY, CDR2 FYNNEI.

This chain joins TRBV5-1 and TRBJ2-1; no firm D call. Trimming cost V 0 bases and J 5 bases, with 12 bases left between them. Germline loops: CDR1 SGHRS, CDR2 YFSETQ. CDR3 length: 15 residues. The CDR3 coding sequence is TGCGCCAGCAGCTTGGGAGAATTCAACCACAATGAGCAGTTCTTC. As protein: CASSLGEFNHNEQFF.

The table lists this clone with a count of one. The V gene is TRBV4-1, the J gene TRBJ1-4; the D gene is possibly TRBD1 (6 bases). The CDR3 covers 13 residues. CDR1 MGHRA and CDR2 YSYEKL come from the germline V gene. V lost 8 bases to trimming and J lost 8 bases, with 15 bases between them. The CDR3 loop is CASSTGSGEKLFF. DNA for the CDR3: TGCGCCAGCTCGACAGGTAGTGGCGAAAAACTGTTTTTT.

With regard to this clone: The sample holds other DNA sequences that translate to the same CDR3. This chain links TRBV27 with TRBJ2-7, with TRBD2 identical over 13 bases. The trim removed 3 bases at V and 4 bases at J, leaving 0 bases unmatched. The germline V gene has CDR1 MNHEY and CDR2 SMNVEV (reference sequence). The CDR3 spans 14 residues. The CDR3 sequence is CASSLTSGGYEQYF. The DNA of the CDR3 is TGTGCCAGCAGTTTGACTAGCGGGGGGTACGAGCAGTACTTC.

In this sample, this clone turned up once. The CDR3 DNA reads as TGCGCCAGCAGCCAAGTCCCAGGGGAGCACTATGGCTACACCTTC. It yields the protein CASSQVPGEHYGYTF. This sequence joins TRBV4-1 and TRBJ1-2; D is perhaps TRBD1 (6 bases). Trimming cost V 1 base and J 3 bases, with 12 bases left between them. The CDR3 consists of 15 residues. Germline-derived CDR1 and CDR2 are MGHRA and YSYEKL.

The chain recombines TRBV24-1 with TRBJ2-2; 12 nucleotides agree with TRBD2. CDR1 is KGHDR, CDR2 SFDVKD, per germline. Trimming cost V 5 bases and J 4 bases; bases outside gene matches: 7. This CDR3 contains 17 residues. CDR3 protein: CATSGLKLAGGTGELFF. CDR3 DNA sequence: TGTGCCACCAGTGGATTAAAACTAGCGGGGGGCACCGGGGAGCTGTTTTTT.

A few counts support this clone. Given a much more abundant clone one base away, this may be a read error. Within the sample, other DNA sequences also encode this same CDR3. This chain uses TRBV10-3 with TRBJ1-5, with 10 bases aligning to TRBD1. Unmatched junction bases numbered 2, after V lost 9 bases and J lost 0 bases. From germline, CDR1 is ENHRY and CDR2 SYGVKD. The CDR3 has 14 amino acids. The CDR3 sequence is CAIGTGDSNQPQHF. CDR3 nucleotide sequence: TGTGCCATTGGGACAGGGGATAGCAATCAGCCCCAGCATTTT.

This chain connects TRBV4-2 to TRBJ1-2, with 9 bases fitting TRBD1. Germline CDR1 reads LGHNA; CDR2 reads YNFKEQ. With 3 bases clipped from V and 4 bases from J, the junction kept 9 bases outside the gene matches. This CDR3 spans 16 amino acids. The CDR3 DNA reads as TGTGCCAGCAGCCAGAACGGACAGGGGCAGGGCTATGGCTACACCTTC. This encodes CASSQNGQGQGYGYTF.

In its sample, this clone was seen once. The chain's CDR3 is CASSQGQSLYNEQFF. DNA of the CDR3: TGTGCCAGCAGCCAAGGACAGTCCCTCTACAATGAGCAGTTCTTC. This rearrangement joins TRBV14 to TRBJ2-1, with a possible D match to TRBD1 (5 bases). In germline, CDR1 is SGHDN, CDR2 FVKESK. Between the trimmed V and J ends, which lost 1 base and 3 bases, there was a span of 10 bases. The CDR3 covers 15 residues.

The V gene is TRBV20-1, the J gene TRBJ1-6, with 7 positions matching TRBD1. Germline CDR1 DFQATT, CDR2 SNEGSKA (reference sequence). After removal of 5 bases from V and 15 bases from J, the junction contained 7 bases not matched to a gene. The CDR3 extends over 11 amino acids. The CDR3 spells CSALQGVILHF. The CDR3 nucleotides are TGCAGTGCTCTGCAGGGGGTTATCCTCCACTTT.

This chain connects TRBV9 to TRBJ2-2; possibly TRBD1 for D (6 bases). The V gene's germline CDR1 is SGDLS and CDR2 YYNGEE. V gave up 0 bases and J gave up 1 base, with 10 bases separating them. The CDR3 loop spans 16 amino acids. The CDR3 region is CASSVGGRGNTGELFF. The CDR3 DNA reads TGTGCCAGCAGCGTAGGCGGCAGGGGGAACACCGGGGAGCTGTTTTTT.